A single sample is the source of the 7 T cell receptor beta chains below, sequenced in a study of control samples from healthy donors and cancer patients. Method: immunoSEQ multiplex PCR; TCRdb's copy keeps in-frame clones and lacks some. The table records 95,000 to 150,000 clones, roughly 92% of them present only once. Sequencing was done on a sample of blood. The receptors were sampled from a woman aged 18-35 years in good health.

The gene calls are TRBV14 and TRBJ1-2; perhaps TRBD1 as D (6 bases). Trimming shortened V by 2 bases and J by 8 bases, and 12 bases separated the two germline ends. This CDR3 is 13 amino acids long. Germline V CDR1 and CDR2: SGHDN, FVKESK. This CDR3 is CASSQTGWSGYTF. In nucleotides, the CDR3 is TGTGCCAGCAGCCAAACAGGGTGGAGCGGCTACACCTTC.

At least ten counts were recorded for this clone. The chain couples TRBV4-2 to TRBJ2-1; D unclear. Germline V CDR1 and CDR2: LGHNA, YNFKEQ. Trimming removed 0 bases at V and 0 bases at J, with 12 bases between. This CDR3 is 17 amino acids long. Written as DNA, the CDR3 is TGTGCCAGCAGCCAAGATCTGGGGTTTAGCTCCTACAATGAGCAGTTCTTC. Translated, it gives CASSQDLGFSSYNEQFF.

The chain links TRBV7-9 to TRBJ2-2; 8 bases fit TRBD2. Trimming removed 10 bases from V and 3 bases from J; junction bases left unmatched: 13. The CDR3 extends over 16 amino acids. Germline V gene data show CDR1 as SEHNR and CDR2 as FQNEAQ (reference sequence). DNA for the CDR3: TGTGCCACCTTGGTGTTTGAAGCGGGGGACACCGGGGAGCTGTTTTTT. It is translated as CATLVFEAGDTGELFF.

The rearrangement links TRBV29-1 to TRBJ1-5; D gene ambiguous. The CDR3 is 13 residues long. The germline CDR1 and CDR2 sequences are SQVTM and ANQGSEA. The V end was cut by 5 bases, the J end by 9 bases, with 17 bases between. The CDR3 loop is CSVRETQAGPQHF. In nucleotides, the CDR3 is TGCAGCGTTAGGGAGACCCAGGCGGGGCCCCAGCATTTT.

J is TRBJ2-7 and V is TRBV7-2; possible D gene TRBD1, 5 bases. The CDR3 is 13 amino acids. Trimming shortened V by 5 bases and J by 4 bases, and 12 bases separated the two germline ends. Germline values: CDR1 SGHTA, CDR2 FQGNSA. CDR3 nucleotides: TGTGCCAGCAGCCCCGGACATCCTTACGAGCAGTACTTC. Its protein product is CASSPGHPYEQYF.

The DNA for the CDR3 is TGCAGCGTTTCTGAGGACTACGAGCAGTACTTC. This translates into CSVSEDYEQYF. The chain employs TRBV29-1 and TRBJ2-7; D remains ambiguous. There are 11 residues in the CDR3. Germline V CDR1 and CDR2: SQVTM, ANQGSEA. Trimming pared 5 bases from V and 3 bases from J, leaving 8 bases between.

The gene calls are TRBV10-1 and TRBJ1-1; D gene ambiguous. Per the germline V gene, CDR1 is WNHNN and CDR2 is SYGVQD (reference sequence). V lost 5 bases to trimming and J lost 0 bases, with 13 bases between them. This CDR3 has 15 amino acids. CDR3 bases: TGCGCCAGCAGTTGGGAGAGCGGGATGAACACTGAAGCTTTCTTT. Translating it yields CASSWESGMNTEAFF.